The sequence of this TCR beta chain was determined in a study of shared clonotypes between healthy human individuals. Points from the study as a whole: The authors sampled blood alone, and tissue repertoires likely differ.

V was trimmed by 4 bases and J by 5 bases, leaving 15 bases between them. The CDR3 covers 14 residues. CDR1 SGHKS and CDR2 YYEKEE come from the germline V gene (reference sequence). The data were produced by immunoSEQ multiplex PCR, yet TCRdb's version contains in-frame clones alone and is incomplete. The sample consists of around 2,100,000 clones, about 95% of them appearing once. Naive CD8 isolation took CD45RO-negative cells positively selected for CCR7 and excluded terminally differentiated effector memory CD45RA+ cells. On this clone: Its cognate antigen is unknown.

The specimen was naive CD8+ T cells sorted from blood. This rearrangement joins TRBV5-5 to TRBJ2-5; D is tentatively TRBD1 or TRBD2 (6 bases each). The source is a man aged 18-30 years in good health. This CDR3 reads CASSPEGGSETQYF. As DNA, the CDR3 is TGTGCCAGCAGCCCCGAGGGGGGCTCGGAGACCCAGTACTTC.